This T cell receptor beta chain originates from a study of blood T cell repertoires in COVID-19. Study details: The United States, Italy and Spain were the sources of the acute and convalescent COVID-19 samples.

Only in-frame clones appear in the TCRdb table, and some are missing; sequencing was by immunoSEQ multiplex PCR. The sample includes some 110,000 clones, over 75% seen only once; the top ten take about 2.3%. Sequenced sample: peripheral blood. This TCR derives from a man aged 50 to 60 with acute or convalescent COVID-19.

The CDR3 DNA reads as TGTGCCAGCAGCCAAGTTTCAAACACTGAAGCTTTCTTT. This encodes CASSQVSNTEAFF. The chain is built from TRBV3-1 (or the pseudogene TRBV3-2) and TRBJ1-1; D gene uncertain. Germline values: CDR1 LGHDT, CDR2 YNNKEL (reference sequence). CDR3 size: 13 residues. The V gene lost 1 base and the J gene lost 2 bases, with 5 bases spanning the gap.